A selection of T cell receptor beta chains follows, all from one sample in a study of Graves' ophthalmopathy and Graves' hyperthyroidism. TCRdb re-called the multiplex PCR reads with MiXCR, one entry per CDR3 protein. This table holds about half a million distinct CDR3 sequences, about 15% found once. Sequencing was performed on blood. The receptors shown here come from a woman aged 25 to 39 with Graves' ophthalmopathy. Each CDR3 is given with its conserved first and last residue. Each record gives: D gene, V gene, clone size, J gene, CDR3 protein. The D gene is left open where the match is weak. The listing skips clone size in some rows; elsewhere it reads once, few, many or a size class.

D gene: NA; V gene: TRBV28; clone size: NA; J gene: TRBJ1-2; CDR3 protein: CASLRGYGYTF
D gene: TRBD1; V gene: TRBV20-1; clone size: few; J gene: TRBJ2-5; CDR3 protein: CSARAPDRGETQYF
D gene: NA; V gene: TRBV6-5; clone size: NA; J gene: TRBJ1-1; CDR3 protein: CASSLDQGETEAFF
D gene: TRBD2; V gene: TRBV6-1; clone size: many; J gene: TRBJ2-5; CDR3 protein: CASSDGGGAETQYF
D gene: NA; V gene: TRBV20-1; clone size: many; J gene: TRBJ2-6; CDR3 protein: CSARYSGANVLTF
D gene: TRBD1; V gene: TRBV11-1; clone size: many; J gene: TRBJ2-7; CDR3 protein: CASSPPPGQANYEQYF
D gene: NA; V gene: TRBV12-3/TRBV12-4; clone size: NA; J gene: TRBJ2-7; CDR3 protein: CASSLRSRGVYEQYF
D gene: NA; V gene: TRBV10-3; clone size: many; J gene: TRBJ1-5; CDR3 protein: CAISESRGGGNQPQHF
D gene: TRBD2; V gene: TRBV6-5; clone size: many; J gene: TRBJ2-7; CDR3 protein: CASSYGYGRDYEQYF
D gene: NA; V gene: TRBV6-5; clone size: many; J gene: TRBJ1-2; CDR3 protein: CASSQKGTEGNYGYTF
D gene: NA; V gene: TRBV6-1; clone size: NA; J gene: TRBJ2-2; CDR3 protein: CASSPPMGSSRAGELFF
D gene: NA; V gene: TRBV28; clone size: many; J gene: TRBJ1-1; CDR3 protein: CASGKLREPRRNTEAFF
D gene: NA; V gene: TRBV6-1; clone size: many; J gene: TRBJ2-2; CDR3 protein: CASCTGPGELFF
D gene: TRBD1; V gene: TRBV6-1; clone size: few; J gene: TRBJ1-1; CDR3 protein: CASSELGQGLQLNTEAFF
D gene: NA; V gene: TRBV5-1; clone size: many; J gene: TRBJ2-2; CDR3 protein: CASSWAPNTGELFF
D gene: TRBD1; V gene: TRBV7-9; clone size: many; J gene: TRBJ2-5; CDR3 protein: CASSTSGTGRETQYF
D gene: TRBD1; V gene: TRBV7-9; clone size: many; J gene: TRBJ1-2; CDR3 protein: CASVGTGGYGYTF
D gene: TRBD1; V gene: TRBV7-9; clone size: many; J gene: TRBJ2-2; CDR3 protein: CASSQGDRSNTGELFF
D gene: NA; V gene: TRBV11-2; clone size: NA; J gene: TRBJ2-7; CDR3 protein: CASSHPNPGEQYF
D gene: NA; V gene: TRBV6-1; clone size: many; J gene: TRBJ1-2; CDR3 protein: CASRGTGANYGYTF
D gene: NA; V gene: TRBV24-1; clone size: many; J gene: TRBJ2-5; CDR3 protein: CATSEGGGPAQETQYF
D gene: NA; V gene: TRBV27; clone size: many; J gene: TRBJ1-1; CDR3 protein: CASTRPRDPQPNTEAFF
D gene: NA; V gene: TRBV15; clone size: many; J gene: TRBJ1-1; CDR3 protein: CATSNAGRQMTEAFF
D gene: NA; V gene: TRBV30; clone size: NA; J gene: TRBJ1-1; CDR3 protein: CAWRAAGGLAEAFF
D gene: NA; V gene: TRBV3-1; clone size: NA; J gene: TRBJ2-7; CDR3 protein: CASSQEPGTRYEQYF
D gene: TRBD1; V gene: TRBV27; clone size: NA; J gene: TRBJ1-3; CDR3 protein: CASRPQTGGGNTIYF
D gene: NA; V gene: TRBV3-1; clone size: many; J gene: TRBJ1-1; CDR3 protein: CASSQEAEMNTEAFF